This TCR beta chain was sequenced during a study of CD8 T cells in Susac syndrome. After extraction with the RNeasy kit, roughly 0.5 to 1 ug of the RNA was reverse transcribed using random hexamers. Using its own MiXCR run on the immunoSEQ multiplex PCR reads, TCRdb lists one record per CDR3 protein. This sample has roughly 120,000 distinct CDR3 sequences; 90% to 95% occur once, and the top ten carry roughly 0.29%. Germline V CDR1 and CDR2: LGHDT, YNNKEL (reference sequence). The CDR3 length is 16 residues. The junction had 7 bases not matched to a gene; V was cut back by 1 base and J by 1 base. The multiple sclerosis controls consisted of treatment-naive patients with relapsing-remitting disease, either stable or active.

The source is a human donor with multiple sclerosis. Sequencing was carried out using CD8+ T cells from PBMCs. The chain links TRBV3-1 to TRBJ2-7, with TRBD2 matching 7 bases. The CDR3 nucleotides read TGTGCCAGCAGCCAAGGAGCGGGGAGTGGGTCCTACGAGCAGTACTTC. This codes for CASSQGAGSGSYEQYF.